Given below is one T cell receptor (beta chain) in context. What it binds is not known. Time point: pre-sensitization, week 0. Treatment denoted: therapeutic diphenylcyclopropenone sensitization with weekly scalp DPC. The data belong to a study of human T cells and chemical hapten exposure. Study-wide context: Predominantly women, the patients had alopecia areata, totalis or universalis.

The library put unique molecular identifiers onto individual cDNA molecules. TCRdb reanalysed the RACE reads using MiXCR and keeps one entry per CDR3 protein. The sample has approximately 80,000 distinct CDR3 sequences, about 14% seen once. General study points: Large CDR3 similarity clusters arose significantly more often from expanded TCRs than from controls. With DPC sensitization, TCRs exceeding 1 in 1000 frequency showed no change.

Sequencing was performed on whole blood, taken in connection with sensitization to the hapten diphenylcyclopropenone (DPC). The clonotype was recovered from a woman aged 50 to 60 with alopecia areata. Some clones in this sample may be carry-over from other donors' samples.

As DNA, the CDR3 is TGTGCCAGCAGCCCATGGGAGGGCCTCGGGAACACTGAAGCTTTCTTT. Its translation is CASSPWEGLGNTEAFF. The chain combines TRBV7-2 with TRBJ1-1; D uncertain. Per germline, CDR1 SGHTA and CDR2 FQGNSA. Trimming removed 5 bases at V and 1 base at J, with 17 bases between. The CDR3 covers 16 residues.